The sequence of this T cell receptor (beta chain) was determined in a study of radiation and T cells in renal cell carcinoma. Treatment indicated: 15 Gy SBRT to primary tumor, nephrectomy 4 weeks later. Some clones are missing from TCRdb's copy, which holds only in-frame ones; the method was immunoSEQ multiplex PCR. The table has 20,000 or so clones, about 54% seen once. The germline V and J ends were trimmed by 3 bases and 4 bases, with 27 bases remaining between them. CDR1 and CDR2 from the germline V gene are SGDLS and YYNGEE. The CDR3 length is 19 residues. The chain joins TRBV9 to TRBJ2-3; D possibly corresponds to TRBD1 (6 bases). The TCR originated in a man between 50 and 59 years old with renal cell carcinoma. Sequences were derived from tumor tissue, sampled from a patient whose treatment included radiotherapy and nephrectomy. The CDR3 is CASSANMGSGQKGPDTQYF. For the CDR3, the DNA is TGTGCCAGCAGCGCAAATATGGGTTCGGGACAAAAGGGCCCAGATACGCAGTATTTT.